Here is one T cell receptor beta chain with its context. Its specificity is unknown. The data stem from a study of CD8 T cells in ankylosing spondylitis. CDR1 and CDR2 (germline): SGHTA, FQGNSA. The V end lost 0 bases, the J end lost 4 bases, and 9 bases lay between the germline ends. The CDR3 covers 14 residues. Quantitative 5'-RACE was performed with molecular barcodes, and it yielded the TCR beta libraries. TCRdb re-called the 5' RACE reads with MiXCR, one entry per CDR3 protein. The data show hundreds of thousands of distinct CDR3 sequences, around 26% seen once. Study-wide findings and caveats: Matched synovial fluid from ankylosing spondylitis patients was reported to be enriched for disease-linked clones. Disease-linked clones were CD8+ and relatively rare in peripheral blood. Typical of ankylosing spondylitis blood, it appeared, was a TCR beta motif of seven to nine highly homologous variants.

V and J are TRBV7-2 and TRBJ1-2, with D uncertain. This TCR derives from a male donor with ankylosing spondylitis. Sequenced input: blood, either unsorted or a sorted T cell fraction (not recorded which). The CDR3 spells CASSLARGSYGYTF. As DNA, the CDR3 is TGTGCCAGCAGCTTAGCGCGCGGGAGCTATGGCTACACCTTC.